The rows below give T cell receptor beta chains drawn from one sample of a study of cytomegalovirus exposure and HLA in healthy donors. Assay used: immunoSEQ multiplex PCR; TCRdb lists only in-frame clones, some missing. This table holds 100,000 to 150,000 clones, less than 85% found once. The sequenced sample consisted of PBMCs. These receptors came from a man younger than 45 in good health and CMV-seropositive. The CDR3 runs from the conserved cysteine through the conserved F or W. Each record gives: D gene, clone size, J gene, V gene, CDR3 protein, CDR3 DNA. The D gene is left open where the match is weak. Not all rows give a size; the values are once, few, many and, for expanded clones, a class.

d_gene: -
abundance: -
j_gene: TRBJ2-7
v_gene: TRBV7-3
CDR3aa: CASRTRWLIYEQYF
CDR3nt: TGTGCCAGCCGTACCCGGTGGTTGATTTACGAGCAGTACTTC

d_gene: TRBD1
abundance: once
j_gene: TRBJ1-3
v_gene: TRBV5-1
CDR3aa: CASSPGTGGGNTIYF
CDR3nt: TGCGCCAGCAGCCCAGGGACAGGGGGAGGAAACACCATATATTTT

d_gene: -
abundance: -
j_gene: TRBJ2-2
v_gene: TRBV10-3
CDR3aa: CAISDLRGELFF
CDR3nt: TGTGCCATCAGTGACTTGCGCGGGGAGCTGTTTTTT

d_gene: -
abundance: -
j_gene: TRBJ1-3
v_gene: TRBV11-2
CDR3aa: CASSLERGNTIYF
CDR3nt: TGTGCCAGCAGCTTGGAGAGAGGAAACACCATATATTTT

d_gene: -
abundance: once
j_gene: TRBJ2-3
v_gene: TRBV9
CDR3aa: CASSVAPTDTQYF
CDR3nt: TGTGCCAGCAGCGTAGCTCCCACAGATACGCAGTATTTT

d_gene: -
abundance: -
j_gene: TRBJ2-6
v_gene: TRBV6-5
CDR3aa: CASAGGRSGANVLTF
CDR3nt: TGTGCCAGCGCCGGGGGGCGGTCTGGGGCCAACGTCCTGACTTTC

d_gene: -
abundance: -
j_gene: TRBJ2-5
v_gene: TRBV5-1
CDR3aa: CASSDLGAGETQYF
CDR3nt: TGCGCCAGCAGCGACTTAGGGGCAGGGGAGACCCAGTACTTC

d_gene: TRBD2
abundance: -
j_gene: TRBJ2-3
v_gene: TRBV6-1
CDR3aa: CASSDSSGGARAQYF
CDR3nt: TGTGCCAGCAGTGACTCTAGCGGGGGGGCCAGAGCGCAGTATTTT

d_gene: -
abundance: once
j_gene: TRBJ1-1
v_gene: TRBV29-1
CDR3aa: CSVARGGERAAEAFF
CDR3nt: TGCAGCGTTGCACGGGGGGGGGAAAGGGCAGCTGAAGCTTTCTTT

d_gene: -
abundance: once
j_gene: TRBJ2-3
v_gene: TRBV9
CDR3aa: CASSPGLSSTDTQYF
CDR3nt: TGTGCCAGCAGCCCAGGACTATCCAGCACAGATACGCAGTATTTT

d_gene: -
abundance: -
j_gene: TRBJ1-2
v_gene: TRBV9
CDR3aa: CASSVTGGGRRGYTF
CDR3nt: TGTGCCAGCAGCGTAACCGGGGGGGGGAGGCGCGGCTACACCTTC

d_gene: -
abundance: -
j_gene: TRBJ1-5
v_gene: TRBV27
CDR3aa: CASSLINQPQHF
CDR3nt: TGTGCCAGCAGTCTAATCAATCAGCCCCAGCATTTT

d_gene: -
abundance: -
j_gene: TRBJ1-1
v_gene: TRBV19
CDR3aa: CASSIDSLNTEAFF
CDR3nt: TGTGCCAGTAGTATCGACAGCTTGAACACTGAAGCTTTCTTT

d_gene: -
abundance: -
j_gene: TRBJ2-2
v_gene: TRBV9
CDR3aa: CASSVAGNTGELFF
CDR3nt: TGTGCCAGCAGCGTGGCAGGGAACACCGGGGAGCTGTTTTTT

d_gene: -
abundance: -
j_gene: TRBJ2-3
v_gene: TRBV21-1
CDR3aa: CASSTFSTDTQYF
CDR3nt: TGTGCCAGCAGCACTTTTAGCACAGATACGCAGTATTTT

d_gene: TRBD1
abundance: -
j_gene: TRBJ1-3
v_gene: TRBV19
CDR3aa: CASSTTGAGNTIYF
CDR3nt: TGTGCCAGTAGTACGACAGGGGCTGGAAACACCATATATTTT

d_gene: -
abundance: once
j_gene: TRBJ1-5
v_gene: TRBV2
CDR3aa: CASSEWGLGANQPQHF
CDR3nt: TGTGCCAGCAGTGAATGGGGGCTTGGGGCAAATCAGCCCCAGCATTTT

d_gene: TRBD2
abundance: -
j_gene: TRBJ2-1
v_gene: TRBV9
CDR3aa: CASSPGLAGGINEQFF
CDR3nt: TGTGCCAGCAGCCCAGGACTAGCGGGGGGGATTAATGAGCAGTTCTTC

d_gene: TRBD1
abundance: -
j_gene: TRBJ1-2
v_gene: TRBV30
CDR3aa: CAWLPGTGIRGYTF
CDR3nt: TGTGCCTGGTTACCGGGGACAGGGATTCGTGGCTACACCTTC